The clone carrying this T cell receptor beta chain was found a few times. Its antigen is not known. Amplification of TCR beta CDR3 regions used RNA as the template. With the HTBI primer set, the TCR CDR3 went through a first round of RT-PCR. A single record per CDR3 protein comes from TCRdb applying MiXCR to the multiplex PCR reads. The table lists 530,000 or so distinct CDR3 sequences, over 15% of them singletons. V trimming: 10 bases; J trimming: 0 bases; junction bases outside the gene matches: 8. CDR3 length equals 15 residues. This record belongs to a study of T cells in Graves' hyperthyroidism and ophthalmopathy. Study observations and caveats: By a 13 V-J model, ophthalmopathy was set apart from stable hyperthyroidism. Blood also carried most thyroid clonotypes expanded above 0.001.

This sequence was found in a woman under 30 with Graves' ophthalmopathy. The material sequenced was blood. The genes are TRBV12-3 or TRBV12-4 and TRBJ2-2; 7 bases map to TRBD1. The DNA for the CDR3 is TGTGCCACCCGACAGGGACCAACGAACACCGGGGAGCTGTTTTTT. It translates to CATRQGPTNTGELFF.